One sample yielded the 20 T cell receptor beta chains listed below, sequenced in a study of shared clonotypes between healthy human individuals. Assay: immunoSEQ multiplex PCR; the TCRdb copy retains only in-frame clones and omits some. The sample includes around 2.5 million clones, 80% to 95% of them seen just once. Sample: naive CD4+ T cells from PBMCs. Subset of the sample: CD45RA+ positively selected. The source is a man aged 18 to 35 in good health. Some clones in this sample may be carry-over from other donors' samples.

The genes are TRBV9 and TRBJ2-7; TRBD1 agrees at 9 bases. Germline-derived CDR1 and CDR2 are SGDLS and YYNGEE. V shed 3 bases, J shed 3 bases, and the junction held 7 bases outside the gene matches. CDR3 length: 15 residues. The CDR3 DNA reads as TGTGCCAGCAGCGAGGGGACAGGGTCGATCTACGAGCAGTACTTC. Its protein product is CASSEGTGSIYEQYF.

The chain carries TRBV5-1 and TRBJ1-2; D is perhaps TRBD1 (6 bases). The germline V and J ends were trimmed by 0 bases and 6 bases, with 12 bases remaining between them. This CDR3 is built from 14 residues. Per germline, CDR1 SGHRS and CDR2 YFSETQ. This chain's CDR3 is CASSLEAGEDGYTF. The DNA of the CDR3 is TGCGCCAGCAGCTTGGAGGCAGGGGAGGATGGCTACACCTTC.

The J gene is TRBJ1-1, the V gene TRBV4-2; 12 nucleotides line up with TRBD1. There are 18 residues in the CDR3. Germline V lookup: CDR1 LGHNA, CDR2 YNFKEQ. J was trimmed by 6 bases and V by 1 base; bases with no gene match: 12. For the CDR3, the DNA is TGTGCCAGCAGCCAAGTTGGGACAGGGGGCGTCCGGAGGGCTGAAGCTTTCTTT. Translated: CASSQVGTGGVRRAEAFF.

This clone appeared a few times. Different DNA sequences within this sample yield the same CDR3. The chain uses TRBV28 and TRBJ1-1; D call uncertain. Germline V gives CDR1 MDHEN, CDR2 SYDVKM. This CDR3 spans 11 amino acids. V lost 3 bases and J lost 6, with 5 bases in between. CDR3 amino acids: CASSLGAEAFF. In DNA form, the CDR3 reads TGTGCCAGCAGTTTGGGCGCTGAAGCTTTCTTT. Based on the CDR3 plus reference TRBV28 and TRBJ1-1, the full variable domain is DVKVTQSSRYLVKRTGEKVFLECVQDMDHENMFWYRQDPGLGLRLIYFSYDVKMKEKGDIPEGYSVSREKKERFSLILESASTNQTSMYLCASSLGAEAFFGQGTRLTVV.

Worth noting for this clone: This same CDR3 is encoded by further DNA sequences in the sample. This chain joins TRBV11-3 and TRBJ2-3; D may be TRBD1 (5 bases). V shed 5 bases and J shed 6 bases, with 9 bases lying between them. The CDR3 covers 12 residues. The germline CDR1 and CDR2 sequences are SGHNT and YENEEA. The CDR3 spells CASSRGSDTQYF. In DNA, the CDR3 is TGTGCCAGCAGCAGGGGATCCGATACGCAGTATTTT.

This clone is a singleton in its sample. CDR3 residues: CASSRAGDSPLHF. The CDR3 nucleotides read TGTGCCAGCTCAAGGGCAGGGGATTCACCCCTCCACTTT. The J gene is TRBJ1-6, the V gene TRBV18; TRBD1 might be the D (6 bases). CDR1 KGHSH and CDR2 LQKENI come from the germline V gene. V was pared by 5 bases and J by 8 bases, with 10 bases between. The CDR3 sequence is 13 residues long.

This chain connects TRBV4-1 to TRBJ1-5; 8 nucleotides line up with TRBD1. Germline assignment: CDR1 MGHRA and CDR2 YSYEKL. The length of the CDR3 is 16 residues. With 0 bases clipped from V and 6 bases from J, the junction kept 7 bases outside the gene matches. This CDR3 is CASSQDQGALVQPQHF. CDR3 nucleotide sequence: TGCGCCAGCAGCCAAGATCAGGGGGCACTGGTTCAGCCCCAGCATTTT.

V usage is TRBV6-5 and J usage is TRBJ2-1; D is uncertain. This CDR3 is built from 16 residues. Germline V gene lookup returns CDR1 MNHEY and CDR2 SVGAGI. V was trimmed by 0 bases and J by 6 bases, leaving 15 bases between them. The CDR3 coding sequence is TGTGCCAGCAGTTACTCGAGAAGAGTGGCTCGCAATGAGCAGTTCTTC. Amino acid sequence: CASSYSRRVARNEQFF.

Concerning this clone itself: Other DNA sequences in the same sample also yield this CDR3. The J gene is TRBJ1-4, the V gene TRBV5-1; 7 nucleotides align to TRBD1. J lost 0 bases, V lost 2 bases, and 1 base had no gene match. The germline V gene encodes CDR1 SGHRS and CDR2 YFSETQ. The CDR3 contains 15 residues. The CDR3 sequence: CASSLTGATNEKLFF. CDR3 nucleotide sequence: TGCGCCAGCAGCTTAACAGGGGCAACTAATGAAAAACTGTTTTTT.

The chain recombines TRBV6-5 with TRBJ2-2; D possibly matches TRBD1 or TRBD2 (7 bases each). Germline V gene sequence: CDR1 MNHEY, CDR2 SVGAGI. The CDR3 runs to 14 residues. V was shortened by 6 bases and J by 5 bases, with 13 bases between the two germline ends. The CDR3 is CASRRQGGTGELFF. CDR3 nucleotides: TGTGCCAGCAGGCGACAGGGAGGGACCGGGGAGCTGTTTTTT.

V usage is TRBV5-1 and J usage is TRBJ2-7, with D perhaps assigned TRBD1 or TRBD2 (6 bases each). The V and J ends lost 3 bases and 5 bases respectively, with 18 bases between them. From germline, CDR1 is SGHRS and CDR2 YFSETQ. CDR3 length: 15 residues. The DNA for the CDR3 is TGCGCCAGCAGCTCTGATGGGGGGCTGGTTGACGAGCAGTACTTC. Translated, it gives CASSSDGGLVDEQYF.

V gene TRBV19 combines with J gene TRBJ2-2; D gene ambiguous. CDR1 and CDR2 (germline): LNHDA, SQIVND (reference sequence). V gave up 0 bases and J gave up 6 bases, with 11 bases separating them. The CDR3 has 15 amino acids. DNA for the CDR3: TGTGCCAGTAGTATAGATCTTTCTGCGGCCGGGGAGCTGTTTTTT. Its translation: CASSIDLSAAGELFF.

The CDR3 here is CASTPMGQGANYGYTF. CDR3 coding DNA: TGTGCCAGCACCCCTATGGGGCAGGGCGCTAACTATGGCTACACCTTC. The chain carries TRBV11-2 and TRBJ1-2, with D possibly being TRBD1 (5 bases). The CDR3 runs to 16 residues. The germline V gene has CDR1 SGHAT and CDR2 FQNNGV. The ends were cut back, 7 bases at V and 0 bases at J, with 18 bases in the middle.

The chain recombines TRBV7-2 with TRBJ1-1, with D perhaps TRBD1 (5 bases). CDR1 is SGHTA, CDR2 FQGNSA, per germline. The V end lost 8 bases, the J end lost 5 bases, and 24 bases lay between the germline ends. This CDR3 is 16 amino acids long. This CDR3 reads CASSLRALGGVTEAFF. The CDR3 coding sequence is TGTGCCAGCTCCCTAAGGGCTTTGGGGGGGGTGACTGAAGCTTTCTTT.

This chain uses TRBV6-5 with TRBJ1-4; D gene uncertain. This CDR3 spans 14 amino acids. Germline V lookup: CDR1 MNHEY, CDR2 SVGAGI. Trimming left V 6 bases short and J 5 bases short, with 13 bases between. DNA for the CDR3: TGTGCCAGCAGCCGGTTTCCAAGGAATGAAAAACTGTTTTTT. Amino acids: CASSRFPRNEKLFF.

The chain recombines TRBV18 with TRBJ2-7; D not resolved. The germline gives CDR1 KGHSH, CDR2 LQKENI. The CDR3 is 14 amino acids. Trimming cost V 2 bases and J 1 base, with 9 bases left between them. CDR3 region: CASSPRSQSYEQYF. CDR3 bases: TGTGCCAGCTCACCAAGAAGCCAATCCTACGAGCAGTACTTC. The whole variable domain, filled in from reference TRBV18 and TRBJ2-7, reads NAGVMQNPRHLVRRRGQEARLRCSPMKGHSHVYWYRQLPEEGLKFMVYLQKENIIDESGMPKERFSAEFPKEGPSILRIQQVVRGDSAAYFCASSPRSQSYEQYFGPGTRLTVT.

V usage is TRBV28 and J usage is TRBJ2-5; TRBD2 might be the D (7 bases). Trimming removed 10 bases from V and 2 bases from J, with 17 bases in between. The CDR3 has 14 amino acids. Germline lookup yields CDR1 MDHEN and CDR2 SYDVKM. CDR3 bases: TGTGCCACCCTGGGGGCTAGCGGACAAGAGACCCAGTACTTC. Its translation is CATLGASGQETQYF.

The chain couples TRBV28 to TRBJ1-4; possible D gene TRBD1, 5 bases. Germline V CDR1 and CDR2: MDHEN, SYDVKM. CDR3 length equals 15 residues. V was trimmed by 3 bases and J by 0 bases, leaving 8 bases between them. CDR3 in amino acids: CASSFRGATNEKLFF. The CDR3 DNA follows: TGTGCCAGCAGTTTTAGGGGTGCAACTAATGAAAAACTGTTTTTT. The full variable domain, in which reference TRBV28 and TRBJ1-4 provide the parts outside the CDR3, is DVKVTQSSRYLVKRTGEKVFLECVQDMDHENMFWYRQDPGLGLRLIYFSYDVKMKEKGDIPEGYSVSREKKERFSLILESASTNQTSMYLCASSFRGATNEKLFFGSGTQLSVL.

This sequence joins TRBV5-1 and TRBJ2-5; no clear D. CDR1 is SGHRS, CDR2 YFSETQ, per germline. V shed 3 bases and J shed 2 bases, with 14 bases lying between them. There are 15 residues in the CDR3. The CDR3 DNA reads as TGCGCCAGCAGCTCCCTTGCTGGTAAGCAAGAGACCCAGTACTTC. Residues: CASSSLAGKQETQYF.

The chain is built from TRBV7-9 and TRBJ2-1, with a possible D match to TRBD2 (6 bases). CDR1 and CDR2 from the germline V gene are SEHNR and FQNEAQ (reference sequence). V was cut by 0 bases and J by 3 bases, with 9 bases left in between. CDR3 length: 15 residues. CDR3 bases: TGTGCCAGCAGCTTAGCGGGCGGGAACTACAATGAGCAGTTCTTC. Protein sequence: CASSLAGGNYNEQFF.